The sequence of this TCR beta chain was determined in a study of T cell changes during pregnancy in multiple sclerosis. CDR3 length equals 14 residues. Trimming took off 2 bases at V and 2 bases at J, with 9 bases between the two ends. CDR1 is SGHTA, CDR2 FQGNSA, per germline. The data were produced by immunoSEQ multiplex PCR, yet TCRdb's version contains in-frame clones alone and is incomplete. The sample consists of more than 45,000 clones, about 90% of them appearing once. The specimen comprised CD4+ T cells from peripheral blood mononuclear cells, sampled after pregnancy. This sequence joins TRBV7-2 and TRBJ1-2; D remains unclear. This receptor was obtained from a female donor with multiple sclerosis, enrolled in a pregnancy study. CDR3 sequence: CASSLMVRNYGYTF. For the CDR3, the DNA is TGTGCCAGCAGCTTAATGGTCAGGAACTATGGCTACACCTTC. The variable domain in full, completed from reference TRBV7-2 and TRBJ1-2, reads GAGVSQSPSNKVTEKGKDVELRCDPISGHTALYWYRQSLGQGLEFLIYFQGNSAPDKSGLPSDRFSAERTGGSVSTLTIQRTQQEDSAVYLCASSLMVRNYGYTFGSGTRLTVV.